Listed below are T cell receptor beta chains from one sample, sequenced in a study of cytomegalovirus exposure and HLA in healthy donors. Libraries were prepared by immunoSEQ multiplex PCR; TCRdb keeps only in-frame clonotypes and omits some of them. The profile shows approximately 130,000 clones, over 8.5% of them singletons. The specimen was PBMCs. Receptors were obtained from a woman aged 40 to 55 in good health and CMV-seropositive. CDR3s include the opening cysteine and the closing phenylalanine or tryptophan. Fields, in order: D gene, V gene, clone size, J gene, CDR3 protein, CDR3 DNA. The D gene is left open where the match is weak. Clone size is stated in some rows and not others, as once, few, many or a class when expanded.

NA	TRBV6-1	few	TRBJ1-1	CASSAYHQGRGERGTEAFF	TGTGCCAGCAGTGCCTACCACCAGGGGCGCGGAGAACGGGGCACTGAAGCTTTCTTT
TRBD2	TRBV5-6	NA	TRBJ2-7	CASSLVTSGGAHEQYF	TGTGCCAGCAGCTTGGTGACTAGCGGGGGGGCTCACGAGCAGTACTTC
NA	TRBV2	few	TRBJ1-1	CASIPGSMNTEAFF	TGTGCCAGCATTCCGGGAAGTATGAACACTGAAGCTTTCTTT
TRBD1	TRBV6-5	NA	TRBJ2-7	CASSYSRDRRYEQYF	TGTGCCAGCAGTTACTCAAGGGACAGGCGATACGAGCAGTACTTC
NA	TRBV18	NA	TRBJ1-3	CASSPLAESSGNTIYF	TGTGCCAGCTCACCTCTCGCCGAGAGCTCTGGAAACACCATATATTTT
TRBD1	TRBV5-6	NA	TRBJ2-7	CASSSRTGLDEQYF	TGTGCCAGCAGCTCACGGACAGGGCTCGACGAGCAGTACTTC
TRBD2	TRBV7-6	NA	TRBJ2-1	CASSSSGGRAYNEQFF	TGTGCCAGCAGCTCAAGCGGGGGCCGTGCTTACAATGAGCAGTTCTTC
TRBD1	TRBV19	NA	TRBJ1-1	CASSLDRGPEAFF	TGTGCCAGTAGTTTGGACAGGGGCCCTGAAGCTTTCTTT
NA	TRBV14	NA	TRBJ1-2	CASSQARGYSNYGYTF	TGTGCCAGCAGCCAGGCCCGCGGATACTCTAACTATGGCTACACCTTC
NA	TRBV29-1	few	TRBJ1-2	CSVAQGNYGYTF	TGCAGCGTTGCACAGGGAAACTATGGCTACACCTTC
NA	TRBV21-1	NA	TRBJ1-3	CASSKGWASSDRDTIYF	TGTGCCAGCAGCAAAGGTTGGGCCTCTTCGGACAGAGACACCATATATTTT
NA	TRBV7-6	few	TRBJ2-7	CASSLAQGLSYEQYF	TGTGCCAGCAGCTTAGCTCAGGGCCTCTCCTACGAGCAGTACTTC
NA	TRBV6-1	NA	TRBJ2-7	CASSETGYEQYF	TGTGCCAGCAGTGAAACGGGTTACGAGCAGTACTTC
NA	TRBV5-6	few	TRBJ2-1	CASSPSPRNEQFF	TGTGCCAGCAGCCCGAGTCCCAGGAATGAGCAGTTCTTC
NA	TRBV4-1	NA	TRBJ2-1	CASSQDGTSFNEQFF	TGCGCCAGCAGCCAAGATGGAACTAGCTTCAATGAGCAGTTCTTC
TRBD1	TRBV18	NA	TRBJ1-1	CASSPLGQALNTEAFF	TGTGCCAGCTCACCACTTGGACAGGCCTTGAACACTGAAGCTTTCTTT
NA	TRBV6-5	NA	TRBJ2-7	CASSRGLRGVYEQYF	TGTGCCAGCAGCCGGGGGCTCAGGGGGGTCTACGAGCAGTACTTC
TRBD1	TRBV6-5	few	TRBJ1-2	CASSRRQGANYGYTF	TGTGCCAGCAGCCGACGACAGGGAGCTAACTATGGCTACACCTTC
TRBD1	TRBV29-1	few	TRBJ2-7	CSVWTGREQYF	TGCAGCGTTTGGACAGGGCGAGAGCAGTACTTC
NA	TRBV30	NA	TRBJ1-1	CAWMRRENSEAFF	TGTGCCTGGATGAGGAGGGAAAACTCTGAAGCTTTCTTT
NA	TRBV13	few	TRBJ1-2	CASSRSQYTFRGGYTF	TGTGCCAGCAGCCGTTCCCAGTACACCTTTAGGGGTGGCTACACCTTC
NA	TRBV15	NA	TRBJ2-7	CATSRVEGSEQYF	TGTGCCACAAGCAGAGTGGAGGGGAGCGAGCAGTACTTC
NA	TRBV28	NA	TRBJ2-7	CASSLPTGVGREQYF	TGTGCCAGCAGTTTACCGACAGGTGTGGGGCGCGAGCAGTACTTC
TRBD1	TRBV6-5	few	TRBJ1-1	CASSPRRGQHTEAFF	TGTGCCAGCAGCCCAAGGCGGGGACAGCACACTGAAGCTTTCTTT
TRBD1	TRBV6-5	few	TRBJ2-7	CASSYWKGASYEQYF	TGTGCCAGCAGTTATTGGAAGGGGGCATCCTACGAGCAGTACTTC
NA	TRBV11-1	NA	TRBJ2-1	CASSSLEGGAYNEQFF	TGTGCCAGCAGCAGCCTGGAGGGGGGGGCCTACAATGAGCAGTTCTTC
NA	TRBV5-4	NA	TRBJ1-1	CASSLGSGNTEAFF	TGTGCCAGCAGCTTGGGATCGGGGAACACTGAAGCTTTCTTT
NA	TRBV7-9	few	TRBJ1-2	CASRLAEGGYTF	TGTGCCAGCAGACTTGCTGAGGGTGGCTACACCTTC
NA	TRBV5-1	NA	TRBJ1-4	CASSLGATAGEKLFF	TGCGCCAGCAGCTTGGGGGCGACAGCAGGGGAAAAACTGTTTTTT
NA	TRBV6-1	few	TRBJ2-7	CASSEGVETAYYEQYF	TGTGCCAGCAGTGAAGGGGTGGAGACAGCATACTACGAGCAGTACTTC
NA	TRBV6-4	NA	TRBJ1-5	CASSDSRVGGNQPQHF	TGTGCCAGCAGTGACTCTCGGGTTGGAGGCAATCAGCCCCAGCATTTT
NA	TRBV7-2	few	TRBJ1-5	CASSLDRDQPQHF	TGTGCCAGCAGCTTAGACAGGGACCAGCCCCAGCATTTT
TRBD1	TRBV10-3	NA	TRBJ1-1	CAISEQGMNTEAFF	TGTGCCATCAGTGAACAGGGGATGAACACTGAAGCTTTCTTT
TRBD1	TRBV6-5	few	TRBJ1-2	CASSKPGQRVYGYTF	TGTGCCAGCTCGAAGCCGGGACAGAGAGTCTATGGCTACACCTTC
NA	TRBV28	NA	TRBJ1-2	CASNLKGAGWYGYTF	TGTGCCAGCAACCTTAAGGGAGCTGGTTGGTATGGCTACACCTTC
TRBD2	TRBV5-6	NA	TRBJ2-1	CASSLDLAGNEQFF	TGTGCCAGCAGCTTGGACCTAGCGGGAAATGAGCAGTTCTTC
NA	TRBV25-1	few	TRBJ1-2	CASSESPGLGYTF	TGTGCCAGCAGTGAATCCCCGGGGTTAGGCTACACCTTC
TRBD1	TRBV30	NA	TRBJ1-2	CAWSATGLGYGYTF	TGTGCCTGGAGCGCGACAGGGTTGGGCTATGGCTACACCTTC
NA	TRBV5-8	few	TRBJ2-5	CASSLPLARETQYF	TGTGCCAGCAGCCTACCCCTGGCGCGGGAGACCCAGTACTTC